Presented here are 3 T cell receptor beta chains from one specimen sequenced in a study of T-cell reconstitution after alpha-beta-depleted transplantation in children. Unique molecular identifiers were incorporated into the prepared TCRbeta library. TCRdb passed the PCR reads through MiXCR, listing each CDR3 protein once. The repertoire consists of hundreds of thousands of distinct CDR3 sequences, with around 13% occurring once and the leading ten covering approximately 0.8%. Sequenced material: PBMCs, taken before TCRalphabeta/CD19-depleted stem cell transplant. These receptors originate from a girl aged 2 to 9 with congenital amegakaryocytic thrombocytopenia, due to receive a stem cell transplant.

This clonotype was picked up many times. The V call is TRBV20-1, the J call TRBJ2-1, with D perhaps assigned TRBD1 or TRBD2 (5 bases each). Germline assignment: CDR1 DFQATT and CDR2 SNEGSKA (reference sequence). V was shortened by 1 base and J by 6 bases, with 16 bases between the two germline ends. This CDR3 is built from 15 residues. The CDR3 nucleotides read TGCAGTGCTAGAGCCGGGGCTAAGCGGATCAATGAGCAGTTCTTC. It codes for CSARAGAKRINEQFF.

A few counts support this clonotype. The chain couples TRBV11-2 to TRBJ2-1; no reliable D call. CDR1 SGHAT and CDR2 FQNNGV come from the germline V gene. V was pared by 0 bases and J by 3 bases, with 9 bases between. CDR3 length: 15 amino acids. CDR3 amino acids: CASSLEPLGYNEQFF. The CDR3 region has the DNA TGTGCCAGCAGCTTAGAACCTTTAGGCTACAATGAGCAGTTCTTC.

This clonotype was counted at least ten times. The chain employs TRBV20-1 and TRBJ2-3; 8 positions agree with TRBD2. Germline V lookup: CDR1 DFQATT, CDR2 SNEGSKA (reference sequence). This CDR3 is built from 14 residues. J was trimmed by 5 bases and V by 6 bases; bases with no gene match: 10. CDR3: CSAGRTSIGDTQYF. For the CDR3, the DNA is TGCAGTGCCGGCCGGACTAGCATAGGAGATACGCAGTATTTT.